The T cell receptor (beta chain) described here comes from a study of blood T cell repertoires in COVID-19. Overall study context: COVID-19 samples, acute and convalescent, were from the United States, Italy and Spain. The analysed material was cDNA or gDNA that came from T cells, B-cell-depleted T cells, or PBMCs.

The CDR3 extends over 15 amino acids. Trimming removed 0 bases from V and 7 bases from J; junction bases left unmatched: 6. Germline V gene data show CDR1 as SGHAT and CDR2 as FQNNGV. In the study's own analysis: Reference gene primer amplification in the assay estimated nucleated cell counts. Produced via immunoSEQ multiplex PCR; TCRdb's table is partial and in-frame only. That table gives V, J and clone size, and the DNA gave D and trimming. This table holds 150,000 to 200,000 clones, about 80% found once. The sequence was collected from a woman at least 80 years old with acute or convalescent COVID-19. Sequenced input: peripheral blood. V is TRBV11-2 and J is TRBJ1-3, with 7 nucleotides matching TRBD1. This CDR3 is CASSLDPPGGNTIYF. CDR3 nucleotides: TGTGCCAGCAGCTTAGATCCGCCAGGGGGGAACACCATATATTTT. The entire variable domain, with the rest obtained from reference TRBV11-2 and TRBJ1-3, is as follows: EAGVAQSPRYKIIEKRQSVAFWCNPISGHATLYWYQQILGQGPKLLIQFQNNGVVDDSQLPKDRFSAERLKGVDSTLKIQPAKLEDSAVYLCASSLDPPGGNTIYFGEGSWLTVV.